This T cell receptor beta chain was captured by sequencing in a study of T-cell memory formation after mild COVID-19 (dated by TCRdb to the early 2020s). For the study in its entirety: TCR sequence clusters from the two donors were found to be largely donor specific. In a couple of donors, T-cell clones that expanded and contracted after mild COVID-19 were tracked by sequencing TCRalpha and TCRbeta repertoires over time. The cohort was made up of two young adult volunteers, one female and one male, who were previously healthy. The paper's findings and limits, for the study overall: SARS-CoV-2 specificity was not confirmed for the second-wave clones peaking on day 37. Clones that contracted from day 15 to 85 showed balanced CD4/CD8 phenotypes, whereas a second wave of clones that expanded from day 15 to 37 leaned towards CD4+. Contracting CD4+ clones were located mainly in the CM and EM memory subsets, whereas CD8+ clones were found to be enriched in EMRA. Some responding clones were found in pre-infection memory, which suggests that pre-existing cross-reactive memory T cells took part in the SARS-CoV-2 response. The study included only a couple of mild cases, and larger cohorts that include severe cases with pre-infection samples were judged to be necessary.

V is cut by 0 bases and J by 5 bases, and the space between the germline ends is 10 bases. CDR1 and CDR2 are read off the germline V gene as LGHNA and YNFKEQ. From cysteine to phenylalanine, the CDR3 is 14 amino acids long. Only the CDR3 DNA stays, 42 bases, in frame from base 1. PBMCs were isolated by Ficoll-Paque density gradient centrifugation. A word on this clonotype: The target of this receptor is not known. The sample holds no much larger clone one base away, and base qualities are not on file.

Instrument used: Illumina NovaSeq 6000. Using 5'RACE with constant-segment primers, TCRalpha and TCRbeta cDNA libraries were constructed, with sample barcodes and unique molecular identifiers added in the process. RNA was extracted from every sample with Trizol reagent. The libraries were amplified in two PCR steps, and the second step added a second sample barcode and Illumina TruSeq adapters. Sequencing of libraries was performed on an Illumina NovaSeq with 2 x 150 bp paired-end reads. In the paper's pipeline: Demultiplexing of reads and collapsing into UMI-guided consensus sequences were performed with migec v1.2.7. Using mixcr v2.1.11, UMI consensuses were aligned to TRA and TRB V and J templates and then assembled into clonotypes. Clonotypes were classified as expanded or contracted when called significant by both edgeR and NoisET, with noise models trained on biological replicates. For edgeR calls, the cutoffs were a false discovery rate-adjusted p below 0.01 and a log2 fold-change threshold of 1. PCA with hierarchical clustering of max-normalized trajectories of the 1000 most abundant clonotypes was used as exploratory dynamics analysis. Each responding clone was given a CD4 or CD8 phenotype based on the CD4+ and CD8+ repertoires, which had been sequenced separately. In-frame beta chains were kept once TCRdb had trimmed the public reads at Q25 with fastp and called clones with MiXCR. Rows matching on CDR3 protein sequence are summarized as one entry with the most common DNA and genes. TCRdb's processing, not the study's, gives the V and J calls here. Here the sample has roughly 300,000 distinct CDR3 sequences; approximately 7.6% occur a single time. The ten most abundant clones make up about 22% of the sample.

The V and J segments used are TRBV4-2 and TRBJ2-5; matching of 5 bases hints at TRBD1 as the D gene. Source material: PBMCs or a T cell subset sorted from them (not recorded which). This sequence originates from a young man who had mild COVID-19 (a few samples of this study predate the infection). The sample titles of this study are shuffled in the database, so cell type and time point are left out; the donor was told from shared clones. Here the CDR3 is given as CASSQEGLPETQYF. The DNA sequence is as follows: TGTGCCAGCAGCCAAGAGGGGCTCCCGGAGACCCAGTACTTC.